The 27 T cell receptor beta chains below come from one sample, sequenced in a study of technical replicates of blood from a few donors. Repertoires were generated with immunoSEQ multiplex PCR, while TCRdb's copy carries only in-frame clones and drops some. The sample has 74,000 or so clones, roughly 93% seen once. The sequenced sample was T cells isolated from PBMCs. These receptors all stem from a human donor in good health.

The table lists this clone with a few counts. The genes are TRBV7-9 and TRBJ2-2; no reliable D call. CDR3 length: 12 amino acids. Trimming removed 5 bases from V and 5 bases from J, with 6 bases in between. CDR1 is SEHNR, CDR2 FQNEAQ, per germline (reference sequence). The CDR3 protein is CASSPSTGELFF. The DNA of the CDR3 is TGTGCCAGCAGCCCATCAACCGGGGAGCTGTTTTTT.

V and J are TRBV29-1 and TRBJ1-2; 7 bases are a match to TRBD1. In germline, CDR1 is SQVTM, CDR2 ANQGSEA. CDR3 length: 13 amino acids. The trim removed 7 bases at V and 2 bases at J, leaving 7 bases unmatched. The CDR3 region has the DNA TGCAGCGCCTCGGACAGGATCAACTATGGCTACACCTTC. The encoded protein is CSASDRINYGYTF.

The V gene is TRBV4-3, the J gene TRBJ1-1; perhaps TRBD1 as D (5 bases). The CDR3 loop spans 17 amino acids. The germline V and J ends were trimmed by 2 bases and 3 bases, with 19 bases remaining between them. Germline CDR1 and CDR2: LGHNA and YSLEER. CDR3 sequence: CASSQQGRLSGDTEAFF. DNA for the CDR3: TGCGCCAGCAGCCAACAGGGTAGGCTGAGTGGGGACACTGAAGCTTTCTTT.

CDR3 coding DNA: TGTGCCAGCAGTCTGGACAGGGGGAGGCAGTTCTTC. Translation gives CASSLDRGRQFF. V and J are TRBV6-5 and TRBJ2-1; the match to TRBD1 covers 10 bases. The CDR3 spans 12 residues. The V gene's germline CDR1 is MNHEY and CDR2 SVGAGI. With 5 bases clipped from V and 12 bases from J, the junction kept 4 bases outside the gene matches.

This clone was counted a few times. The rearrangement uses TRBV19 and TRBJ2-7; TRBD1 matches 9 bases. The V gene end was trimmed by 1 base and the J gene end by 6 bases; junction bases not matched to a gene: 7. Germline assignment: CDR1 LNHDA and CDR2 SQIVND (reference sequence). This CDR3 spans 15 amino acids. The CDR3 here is CASSIGDRVLGEQYF. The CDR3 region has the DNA TGTGCCAGTAGTATAGGGGACAGGGTTCTCGGCGAGCAGTACTTC.

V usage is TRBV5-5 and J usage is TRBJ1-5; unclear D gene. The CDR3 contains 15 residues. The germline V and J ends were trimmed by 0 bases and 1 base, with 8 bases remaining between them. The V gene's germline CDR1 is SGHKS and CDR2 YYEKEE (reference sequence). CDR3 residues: CASSLVWASNQPQHF. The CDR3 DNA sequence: TGTGCCAGCAGCTTGGTTTGGGCGAGCAATCAGCCCCAGCATTTT.

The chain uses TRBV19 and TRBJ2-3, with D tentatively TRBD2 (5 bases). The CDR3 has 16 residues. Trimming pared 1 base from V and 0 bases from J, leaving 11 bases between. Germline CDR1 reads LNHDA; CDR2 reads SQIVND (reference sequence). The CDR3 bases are TGTGCCAGTAGTATAGGAAGCGGACTTAGCACAGATACGCAGTATTTT. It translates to CASSIGSGLSTDTQYF.

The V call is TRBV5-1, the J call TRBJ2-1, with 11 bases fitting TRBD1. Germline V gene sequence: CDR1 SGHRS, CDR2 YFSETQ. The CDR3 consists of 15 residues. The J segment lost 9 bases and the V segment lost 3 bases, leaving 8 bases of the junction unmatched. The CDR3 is CASSSGQGAIGEQFF. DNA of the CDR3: TGCGCCAGCAGCTCCGGACAGGGGGCCATAGGTGAGCAGTTCTTC.

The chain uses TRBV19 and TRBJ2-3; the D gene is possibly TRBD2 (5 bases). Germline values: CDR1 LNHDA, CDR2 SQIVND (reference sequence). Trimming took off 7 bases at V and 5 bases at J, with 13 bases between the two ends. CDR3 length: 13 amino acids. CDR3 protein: CASKGSWIDTQYF. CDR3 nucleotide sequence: TGTGCCAGTAAAGGGAGTTGGATAGATACGCAGTATTTT.

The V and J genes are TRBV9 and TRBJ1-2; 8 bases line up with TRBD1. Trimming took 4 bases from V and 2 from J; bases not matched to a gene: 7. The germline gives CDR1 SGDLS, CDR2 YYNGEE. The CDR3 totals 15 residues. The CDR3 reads CASSLTTGVNYGYTF. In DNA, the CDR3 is TGTGCCAGCAGCTTAACGACAGGGGTCAACTATGGCTACACCTTC.

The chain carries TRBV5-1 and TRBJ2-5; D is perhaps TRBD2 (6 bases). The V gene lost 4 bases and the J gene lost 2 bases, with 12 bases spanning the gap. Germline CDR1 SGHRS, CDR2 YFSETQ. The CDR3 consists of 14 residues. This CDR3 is CASSPYSGQETQYF. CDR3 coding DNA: TGCGCCAGCAGCCCTTATAGCGGTCAAGAGACCCAGTACTTC.

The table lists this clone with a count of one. The CDR3 is CASSRFVGTGSFYTF. CDR3 DNA sequence: TGTGCCAGCAGCCGCTTCGTTGGGACAGGATCTTTCTACACCTTC. The V and J genes are TRBV6-5 and TRBJ1-2, with 8 nucleotides matching TRBD1. V shed 6 bases and J 10 bases; nucleotides not matched to a gene: 16. CDR3 length: 15 residues. Germline CDR1 is MNHEY and CDR2 is SVGAGI.

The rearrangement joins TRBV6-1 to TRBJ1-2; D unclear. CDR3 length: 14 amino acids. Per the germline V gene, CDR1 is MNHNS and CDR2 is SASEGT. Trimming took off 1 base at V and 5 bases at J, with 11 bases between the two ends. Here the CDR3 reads CASSEVGDPYGYTF. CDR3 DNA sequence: TGTGCCAGCAGTGAAGTAGGAGACCCATATGGCTACACCTTC.

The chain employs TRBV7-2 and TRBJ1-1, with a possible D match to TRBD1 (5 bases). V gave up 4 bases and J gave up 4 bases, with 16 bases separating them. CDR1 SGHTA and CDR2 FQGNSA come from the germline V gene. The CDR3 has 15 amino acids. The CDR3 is CASSYSGSWGTEAFF. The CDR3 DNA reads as TGTGCCAGCAGCTATTCAGGGTCTTGGGGCACTGAAGCTTTCTTT.

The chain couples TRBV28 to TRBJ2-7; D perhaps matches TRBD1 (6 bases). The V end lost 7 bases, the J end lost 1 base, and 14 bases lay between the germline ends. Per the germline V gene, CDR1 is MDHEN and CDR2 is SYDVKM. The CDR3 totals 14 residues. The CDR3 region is CASITGWPSYEQYF. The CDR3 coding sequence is TGTGCCAGCATTACAGGGTGGCCATCCTACGAGCAGTACTTC.

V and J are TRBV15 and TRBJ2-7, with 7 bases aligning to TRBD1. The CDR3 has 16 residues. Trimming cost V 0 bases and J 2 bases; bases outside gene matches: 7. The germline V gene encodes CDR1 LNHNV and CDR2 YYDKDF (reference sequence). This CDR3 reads CATSREYRGTAYEQYF. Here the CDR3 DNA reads TGTGCCACCAGCAGAGAGTATCGAGGGACAGCCTACGAGCAGTACTTC. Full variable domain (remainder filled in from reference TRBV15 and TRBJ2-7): DAMVIQNPRYQVTQFGKPVTLSCSQTLNHNVMYWYQQKSSQAPKLLFHYYDKDFNNEADTPDNFQSRRPNTSFCFLDIRSPGLGDTAMYLCATSREYRGTAYEQYFGPGTRLTVT.

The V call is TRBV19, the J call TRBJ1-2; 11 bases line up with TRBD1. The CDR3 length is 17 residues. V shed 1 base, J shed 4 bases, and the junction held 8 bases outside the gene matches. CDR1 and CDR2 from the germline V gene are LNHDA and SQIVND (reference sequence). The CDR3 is CASSIVGTGGYVYGYTF. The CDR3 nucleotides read TGTGCCAGTAGTATAGTCGGGACAGGGGGGTACGTCTATGGCTACACCTTC.

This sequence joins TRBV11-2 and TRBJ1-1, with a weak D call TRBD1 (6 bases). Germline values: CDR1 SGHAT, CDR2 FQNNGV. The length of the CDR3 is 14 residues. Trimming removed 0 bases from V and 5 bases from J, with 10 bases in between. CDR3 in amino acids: CASSLDPTGTEAFF. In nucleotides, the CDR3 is TGTGCCAGCAGCTTAGACCCCACAGGGACTGAAGCTTTCTTT.

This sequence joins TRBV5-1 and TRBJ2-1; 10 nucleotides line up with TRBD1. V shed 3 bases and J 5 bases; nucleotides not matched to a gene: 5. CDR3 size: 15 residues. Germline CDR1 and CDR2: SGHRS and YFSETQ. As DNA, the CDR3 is TGCGCCAGCAGCTACACCGGGACAGGGGACAATGAGCAGTTCTTC. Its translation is CASSYTGTGDNEQFF.

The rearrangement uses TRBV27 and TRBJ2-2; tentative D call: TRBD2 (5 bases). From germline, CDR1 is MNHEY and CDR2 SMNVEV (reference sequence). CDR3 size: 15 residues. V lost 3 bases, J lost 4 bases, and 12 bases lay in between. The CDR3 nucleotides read TGTGCCAGCAGTTTGATGGGAGAGGGCACCGGGGAGCTGTTTTTT. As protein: CASSLMGEGTGELFF.

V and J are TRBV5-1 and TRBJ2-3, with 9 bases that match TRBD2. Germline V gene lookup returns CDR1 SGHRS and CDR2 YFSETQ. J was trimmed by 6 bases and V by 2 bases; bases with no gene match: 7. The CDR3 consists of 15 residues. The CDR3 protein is CASSLIGTSMDTQYF. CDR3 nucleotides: TGCGCCAGCAGCTTAATTGGGACTAGCATGGATACGCAGTATTTT.

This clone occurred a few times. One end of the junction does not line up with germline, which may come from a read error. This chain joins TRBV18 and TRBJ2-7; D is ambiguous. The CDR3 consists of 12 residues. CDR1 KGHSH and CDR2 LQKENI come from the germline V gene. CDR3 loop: CASSPLEKSINF. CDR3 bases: TGTGCCAGCTCACCATTAGAAAAGTCGATAAACTTC.

CDR3 bases: TGTGCCAGCAGTCCCCGGGACAGGCAACGGGAGACCCAGTACTTC. Protein sequence: CASSPRDRQRETQYF. This chain joins TRBV28 and TRBJ2-5, with 8 bases lining up with TRBD1. The CDR3 has 15 residues. V gave up 5 bases and J gave up 5 bases; unmatched junction bases: 10. The germline gives CDR1 MDHEN, CDR2 SYDVKM.

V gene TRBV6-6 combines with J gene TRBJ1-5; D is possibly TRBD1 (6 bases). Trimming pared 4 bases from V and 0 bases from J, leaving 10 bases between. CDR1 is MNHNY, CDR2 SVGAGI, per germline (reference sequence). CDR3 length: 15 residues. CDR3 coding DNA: TGTGCCAGCAGTTGGGACACCTATAGCAATCAGCCCCAGCATTTT. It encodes CASSWDTYSNQPQHF.

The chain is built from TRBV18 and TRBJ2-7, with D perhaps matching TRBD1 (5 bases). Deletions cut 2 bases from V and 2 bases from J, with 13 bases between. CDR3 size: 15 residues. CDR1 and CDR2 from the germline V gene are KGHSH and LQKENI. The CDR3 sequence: CASSPGSGATYEQYF. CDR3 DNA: TGTGCCAGCTCACCAGGGTCTGGGGCCACCTACGAGCAGTACTTC.

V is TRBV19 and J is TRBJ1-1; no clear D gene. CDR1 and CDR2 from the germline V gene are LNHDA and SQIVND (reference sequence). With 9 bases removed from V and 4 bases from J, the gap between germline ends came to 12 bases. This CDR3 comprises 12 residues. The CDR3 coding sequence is TGTGCCAGCCGGGGAGGATCCACTGAAGCTTTCTTT. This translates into CASRGGSTEAFF.

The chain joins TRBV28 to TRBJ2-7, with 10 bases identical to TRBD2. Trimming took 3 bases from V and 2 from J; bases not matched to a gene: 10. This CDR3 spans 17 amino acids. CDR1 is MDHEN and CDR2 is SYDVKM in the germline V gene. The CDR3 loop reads CASSLPLAGVKTYEQYF. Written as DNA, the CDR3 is TGTGCCAGCAGTTTGCCTCTAGCGGGAGTAAAAACCTACGAGCAGTACTTC.